The rows below give T cell receptor beta chains drawn from one sample of a study of T cell repertoires in cytomegalovirus infection. TCRdb reprocessed the reads with MiXCR, giving one entry per CDR3 protein. The sample contains about 110,000 distinct CDR3 sequences, about 30% of which appear only once. These receptors' targets are unknown. The sequenced sample was CD8+ T cells from cultured PBMCs, obtained from culture after CMV antigen stimulation. The receptor source for this set is a human donor in good health (CMV status not recorded). Some clones in this sample may be carry-over from other donors' samples. The CDR3 runs from the conserved cysteine through the conserved F or W. Each record gives: J gene, clone size, V gene, CDR3 protein. For some rows the clone size is stated as once, few or many, or as a class when expanded; others skip it.

J gene: TRBJ1-5
clone size: .
V gene: TRBV28
CDR3 protein: CASSYRDPNQPQHF

J gene: TRBJ2-3
clone size: few
V gene: TRBV7-6
CDR3 protein: CASSPKTGTGFTDTQYF

J gene: TRBJ2-7
clone size: .
V gene: TRBV19
CDR3 protein: CASSSDITYEQYF

J gene: TRBJ2-1
clone size: few
V gene: TRBV2
CDR3 protein: CASRPTSGGPNNEQFF

J gene: TRBJ1-5
clone size: .
V gene: TRBV11-2
CDR3 protein: CASSEGVYNQPQHF

J gene: TRBJ2-1
clone size: .
V gene: TRBV6-8
CDR3 protein: CASSPLLGRDTQFF

J gene: TRBJ2-1
clone size: .
V gene: TRBV7-9
CDR3 protein: CASSSNRGHEQFF

J gene: TRBJ2-5
clone size: .
V gene: TRBV6-1
CDR3 protein: CASSEEDGIQETQYF

J gene: TRBJ1-1
clone size: .
V gene: TRBV6-2/TRBV6-3
CDR3 protein: CASSHGQIEAFF

J gene: TRBJ1-1
clone size: .
V gene: TRBV28
CDR3 protein: CASSPWGTGNMNTEAFF

J gene: TRBJ1-1
clone size: few
V gene: TRBV27
CDR3 protein: CASSLSALPNTEAFF

J gene: TRBJ2-3
clone size: .
V gene: TRBV27
CDR3 protein: CASSESSGGTDTQYF

J gene: TRBJ1-2
clone size: .
V gene: TRBV19
CDR3 protein: CASSMPGDGYTF

J gene: TRBJ2-1
clone size: .
V gene: TRBV27
CDR3 protein: CASSIGLVGEQFF

J gene: TRBJ2-1
clone size: .
V gene: TRBV5-6
CDR3 protein: CASRGLAGVSYNEQFF

J gene: TRBJ2-1
clone size: .
V gene: TRBV19
CDR3 protein: CASSTLAWGANEQFF

J gene: TRBJ2-1
clone size: .
V gene: TRBV7-2
CDR3 protein: CASSLKRGLAGGSSYNEQFF

J gene: TRBJ1-1
clone size: many
V gene: TRBV11-1
CDR3 protein: CASSPNMNTEAFF

J gene: TRBJ2-3
clone size: .
V gene: TRBV12-3/TRBV12-4
CDR3 protein: CASSFLGSRDTQYF

J gene: TRBJ2-7
clone size: .
V gene: TRBV4-1
CDR3 protein: CASRAHGDYSYEQYF

J gene: TRBJ2-1
clone size: once
V gene: TRBV27
CDR3 protein: CASSFDGAYNEQFF

J gene: TRBJ2-3
clone size: .
V gene: TRBV7-9
CDR3 protein: CASSQTPAGTDTQYF

J gene: TRBJ2-6
clone size: many
V gene: TRBV7-6
CDR3 protein: CASSPKGGRPGANVLTF

J gene: TRBJ2-1
clone size: .
V gene: TRBV19
CDR3 protein: CASSIDSSSSYNEQFF

J gene: TRBJ1-2
clone size: .
V gene: TRBV20-1
CDR3 protein: CSASSTGGGYGYTF

J gene: TRBJ2-1
clone size: few
V gene: TRBV10-2
CDR3 protein: CASSYAETGVGNEQFF

J gene: TRBJ1-4
clone size: many
V gene: TRBV7-9
CDR3 protein: CASSLTRQGANEKLFF

J gene: TRBJ1-1
clone size: .
V gene: TRBV2
CDR3 protein: CASSEEGQAFF

J gene: TRBJ1-6
clone size: .
V gene: TRBV27
CDR3 protein: CASSSRNSPLHF

J gene: TRBJ2-2
clone size: .
V gene: TRBV2
CDR3 protein: CASGQVNTGELFF

J gene: TRBJ1-2
clone size: many
V gene: TRBV7-2
CDR3 protein: CASGVYGYTF

J gene: TRBJ1-1
clone size: .
V gene: TRBV4-2
CDR3 protein: CASSRSGTDSTEAFF

J gene: TRBJ2-1
clone size: .
V gene: TRBV2
CDR3 protein: CASSDRLAGGEQFF

J gene: TRBJ2-1
clone size: few
V gene: TRBV12-3/TRBV12-4
CDR3 protein: CASSLSGGAGEQFF

J gene: TRBJ2-3
clone size: few
V gene: TRBV20-1
CDR3 protein: CSARAVYSNLSTDTQYF

J gene: TRBJ1-2
clone size: few
V gene: TRBV19
CDR3 protein: CASWGGEGTQDSSTNYGYTF

J gene: TRBJ1-4
clone size: few
V gene: TRBV6-6
CDR3 protein: CASSPDRATNEKLFF

J gene: TRBJ2-1
clone size: once
V gene: TRBV24-1
CDR3 protein: CATSGTGADEQFF

J gene: TRBJ2-1
clone size: many
V gene: TRBV15
CDR3 protein: CATSPMGGAGDEQFF

J gene: TRBJ2-3
clone size: few
V gene: TRBV5-6
CDR3 protein: CASSEGNAQYF

J gene: TRBJ2-7
clone size: .
V gene: TRBV27
CDR3 protein: CASSLTGNYEQYF

J gene: TRBJ2-1
clone size: .
V gene: TRBV6-5
CDR3 protein: CANSYGLAPANEQFF

J gene: TRBJ2-1
clone size: .
V gene: TRBV5-3
CDR3 protein: CASSLDRGDYNEQFF

J gene: TRBJ2-1
clone size: .
V gene: TRBV11-3
CDR3 protein: CASSLRQGHNEQFF

J gene: TRBJ1-1
clone size: many
V gene: TRBV28
CDR3 protein: CASSFPLIGGEAFF

J gene: TRBJ2-2
clone size: .
V gene: TRBV7-3
CDR3 protein: CASSSGFTGELFF

J gene: TRBJ2-3
clone size: .
V gene: TRBV20-1
CDR3 protein: CSARDNPYTQYF

J gene: TRBJ1-1
clone size: once
V gene: TRBV7-9
CDR3 protein: CASSFLDSYTEAFF